This T cell receptor (beta chain) emerged from a study of Ad26.COV2.S vaccination and SARS-CoV-2 variants. Study details: By the intramuscular route, Ad26.COV2.S was given once, or twice 56 days apart. Broader study findings: Quantification of TCR breadth and depth may have yielded underestimates of total T cell responses.

This CDR3 contains 15 residues. Looked up from germline, CDR1 is SSHAT and CDR2 is FNYEAQ (reference sequence). About this clone itself: Its antigen is unknown. At one of its ends the junction is not consistent with the germline gene, which may arise from a read error.

Produced via immunoSEQ multiplex PCR; TCRdb's table is partial and in-frame only. The table shows hundreds of thousands of clones, with roughly 90% occurring only once. This sample's treatment: 15 to 20 received Ad26.COV2.S at low or high dose, single or two shots; roughly 5 received placebo; per-sample allocation not given. Sampling occurred on day 63 after the first vaccine or placebo injection. Recruitment in Boston yielded a donor of adult age, 18-55 years. This chain joins TRBV7-7 and TRBJ2-5; a possible D gene is TRBD2 (5 bases). The clonotype originates from a person aged 18-60 years who received the Ad26.COV2.S COVID-19 vaccine or a placebo. This specimen consisted of peripheral blood, obtained in a trial of Ad26.COV2.S vaccine versus placebo. The CDR3 here is CASSSSGLLGETQYF. CDR3 DNA sequence: TGTGCTAGCAGTTCCTCCGGGTTACTAGGAGAGACCCAGTACTTC.